In its sample, the clone carrying this T cell receptor beta chain was seen a few times. This sample is part of a study of blood T cell repertoires in COVID-19. The wider study: The United States, Italy and Spain provided the acute and convalescent COVID-19 samples. T cells, B-cell-depleted T cells, or PBMCs supplied cDNA or gDNA.

The germline CDR1 and CDR2 sequences are MGHDK and SYGVNS. V lost 7 bases and J lost 3; bases outside the gene matches: 8. This CDR3 spans 14 amino acids. Per the original methods: Reference gene primers were amplified, and this amplification served to estimate nucleated cell counts. Repertoires were generated with immunoSEQ multiplex PCR, while TCRdb's copy carries only in-frame clones and drops some. The DNA gave D and trimming, while V, J and clone size come from that table. The sample gives about 210,000 clones, 83% of which show up once; about 2.3% is in the top ten. The V gene is TRBV25-1, the J gene TRBJ1-2; 7 bases fit TRBD1. This sequence originates from a middle-aged woman with active or convalescent COVID-19. What was sequenced was peripheral blood. The CDR3: CASNPTGTYYGYTF. The CDR3 nucleotides read TGTGCCAGCAATCCGACAGGGACCTACTATGGCTACACCTTC.